This T cell receptor beta chain was sequenced for a study of PD-1 blockade in classical Hodgkin lymphoma. Study findings and constraints: The authors have not defined what causes the repertoire differences, possibly disease activity or prior therapy. Partial responders and progressors had significantly lower baseline TCR diversity.

Method: immunoSEQ multiplex PCR; TCRdb's copy keeps in-frame clones and lacks some. The sample lists tens of thousands of clones, roughly 90% occurring once. The V gene's germline CDR1 is MNHEY and CDR2 SMNVEV (reference sequence). The CDR3 runs 14 residues. Trimming shortened V by 2 bases and J by 3 bases, and 11 bases separated the two germline ends. Worth noting for this clone: The antigen is undetermined.

Each and every patient relapsed after autologous stem cell transplantation, and patients got differing brentuximab vedotin exposure. The chain has TRBV27 and TRBJ2-7; no clear D gene. This sequence originates from a human donor with classical Hodgkin lymphoma. The source material was peripheral blood mononuclear cells (PBMCs), sampled at baseline. CDR3 region: CASSLLADIYEQYF. CDR3 coding DNA: TGTGCCAGCAGTTTACTGGCGGATATCTACGAGCAGTACTTC.